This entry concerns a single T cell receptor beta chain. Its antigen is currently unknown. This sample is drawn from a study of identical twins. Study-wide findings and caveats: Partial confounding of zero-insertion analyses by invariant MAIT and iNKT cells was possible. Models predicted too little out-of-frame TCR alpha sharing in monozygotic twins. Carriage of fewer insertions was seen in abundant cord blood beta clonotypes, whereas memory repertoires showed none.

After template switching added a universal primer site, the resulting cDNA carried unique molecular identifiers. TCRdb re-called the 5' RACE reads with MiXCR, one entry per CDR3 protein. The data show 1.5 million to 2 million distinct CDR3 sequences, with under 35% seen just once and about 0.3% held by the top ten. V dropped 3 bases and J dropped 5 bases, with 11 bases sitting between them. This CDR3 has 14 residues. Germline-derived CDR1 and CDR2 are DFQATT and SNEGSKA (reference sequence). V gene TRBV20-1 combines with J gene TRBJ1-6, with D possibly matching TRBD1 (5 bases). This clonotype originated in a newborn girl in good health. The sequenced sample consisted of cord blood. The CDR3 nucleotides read TGCAGTGCTAGTGCTGGGACGAATAATTCACCCCTCCACTTT. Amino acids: CSASAGTNNSPLHF.